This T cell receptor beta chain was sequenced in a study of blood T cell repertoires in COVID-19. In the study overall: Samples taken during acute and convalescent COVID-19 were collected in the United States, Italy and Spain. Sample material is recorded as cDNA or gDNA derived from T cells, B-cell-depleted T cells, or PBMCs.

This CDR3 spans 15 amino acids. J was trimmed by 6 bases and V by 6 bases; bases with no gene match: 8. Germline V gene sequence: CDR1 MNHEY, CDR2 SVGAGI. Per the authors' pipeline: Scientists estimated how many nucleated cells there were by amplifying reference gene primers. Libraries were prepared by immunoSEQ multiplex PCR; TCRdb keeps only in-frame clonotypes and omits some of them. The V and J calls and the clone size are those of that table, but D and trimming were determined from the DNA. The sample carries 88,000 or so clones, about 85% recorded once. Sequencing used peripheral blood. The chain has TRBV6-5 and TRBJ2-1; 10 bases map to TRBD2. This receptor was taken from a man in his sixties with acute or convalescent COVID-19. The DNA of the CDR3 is TGTGCCAGCAGCTCAGGACTAGCGGTTATCAATGAGCAGTTCTTC. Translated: CASSSGLAVINEQFF.